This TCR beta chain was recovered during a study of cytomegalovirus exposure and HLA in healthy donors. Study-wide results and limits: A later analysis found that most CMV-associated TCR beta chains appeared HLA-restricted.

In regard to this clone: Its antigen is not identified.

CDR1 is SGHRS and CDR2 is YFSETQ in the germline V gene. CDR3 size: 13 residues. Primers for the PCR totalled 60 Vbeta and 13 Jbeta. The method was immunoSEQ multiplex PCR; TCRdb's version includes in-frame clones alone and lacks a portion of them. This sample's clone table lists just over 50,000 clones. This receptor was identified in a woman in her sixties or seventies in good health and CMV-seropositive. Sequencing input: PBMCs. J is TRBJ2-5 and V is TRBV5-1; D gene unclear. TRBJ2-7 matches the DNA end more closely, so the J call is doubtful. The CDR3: CASRIEQIYEQYF. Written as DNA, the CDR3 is TGCGCCAGCAGGATAGAACAGATCTACGAGCAGTACTTC.